This T cell receptor beta chain was captured by sequencing in a study of T cells in pancreatic ductal adenocarcinoma. Whole-study findings and limits: Enrichment of CD45RO+ effector over naive T cells in tumors may bias clonality. No significant tumor-blood clonality difference; means were about 0.11 and 0.072. Compared with tumor, blood showed more total productive templates and around 8-fold more clonotypes.

As concerns this clone: Its matching antigen is unknown.

Using immunoSEQ multiplex PCR, the repertoire was profiled, and TCRdb retains in-frame clones only, with some absent. In the table there are roughly 31,000 clones, more than 80% of which are singletons. V lost 0 bases and J lost 5, with 10 bases in between. This CDR3 spans 14 amino acids. Germline V gene data show CDR1 as MNHNY and CDR2 as SVGAGI (reference sequence). Selected pancreatic ductal adenocarcinoma patients had undergone surgery without neoadjuvant therapy. The chain links TRBV6-6 to TRBJ2-5; no definite D call. This clonotype was obtained from a human donor with pancreatic ductal adenocarcinoma. The specimen was PBMCs. The CDR3: CASSYSTSSETQYF. Written as DNA, the CDR3 is TGTGCCAGCAGTTACTCGACGAGCTCGGAGACCCAGTACTTC.